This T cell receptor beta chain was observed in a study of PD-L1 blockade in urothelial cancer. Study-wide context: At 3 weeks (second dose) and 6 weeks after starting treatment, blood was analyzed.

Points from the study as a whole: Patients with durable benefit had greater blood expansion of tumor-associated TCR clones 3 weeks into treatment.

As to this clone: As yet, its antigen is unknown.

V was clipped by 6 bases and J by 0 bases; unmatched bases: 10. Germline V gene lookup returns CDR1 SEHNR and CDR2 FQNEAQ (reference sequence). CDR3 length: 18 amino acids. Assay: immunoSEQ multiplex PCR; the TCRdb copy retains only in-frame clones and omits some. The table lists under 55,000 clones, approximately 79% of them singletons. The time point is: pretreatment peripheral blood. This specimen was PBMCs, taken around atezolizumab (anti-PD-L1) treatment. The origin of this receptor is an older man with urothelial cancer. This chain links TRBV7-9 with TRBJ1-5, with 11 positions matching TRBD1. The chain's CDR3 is CASRLVGTGGFSNQPQHF. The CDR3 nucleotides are TGTGCCAGCAGGCTGGTCGGGACAGGGGGATTTAGCAATCAGCCCCAGCATTTT.